This T cell receptor beta chain is from a study of blood T cell dynamics during melanoma immunotherapy (TCRdb year 2020). For the wider study: All patients had metastatic melanoma and were given first-line pembrolizumab or nivolumab plus ipilimumab as standard of care in the United Kingdom. To identify early correlates of response, the study profiled peripheral T cell receptor repertoires in patients with metastatic melanoma before and after one cycle of checkpoint inhibitor therapy. The training cohort consisted of consecutive patients, while an additional independent group of patients from the same centre was pooled to form an external validation set. Points the paper makes about the study in general: Whether the T cell clones behind the repertoire changes were melanoma-specific or instead reflected general immune activation was something the study could not determine. The relatively small sample size was acknowledged as something that could potentially limit how far the results can be generalized. Among sorted CD8+ subsets, the highest similarity to cfDNA CDR3 sequences and the highest clonality were observed in TIE cells, which was suggestive of active turnover with convergence on dominant clones.

The CDR3 has 15 amino acids, counting the end cysteine and phenylalanine. The read is trimmed to its CDR3 DNA, 45 bases read in frame from base 1. V loses 4 bases, J loses 0 bases, and the germline ends lie 12 bases apart. The germline V gene specifies SGDLS as CDR1 and YYNGEE as CDR2. The time point label, read with the paper, signifies: week 3, after first cycle of checkpoint inhibitor. Memory T cells with a CD3+ CD4- CD8+ CD45RA- CD45RO-high CD27- CCR7- phenotype were defined as immune-effector (TIE) cells. Blood samples were collected before treatment (T0) and at week 3 (W3), after the first cycle of checkpoint blockade. Except for a couple of patients with rapid clinical progression, response was assessed 12 weeks after the first infusion by RECIST 1.1; disease control meant complete response, partial response or stable disease. Any patient who had received prior systemic cancer treatment, was on concomitant immunosuppressant therapy or had synchronous other active malignancies was excluded. Sorted CD8+ memory and naive T cell subsets were sequenced at T0 and W3 from six patients, of whom three were progressing and three had disease control. Lymphoprep and SepMate tubes were used to isolate PBMC from blood, and red cell lysis was then performed. QIAamp DNA Blood Mini kits were used to extract DNA from PBMC and sorted T cell subsets. CD8+ T cell subsets were sorted live on a FACSAria III cytometer and then frozen prior to DNA extraction. Fresh PBMC for flow cytometry were kept at 4 degrees C in PBS containing approximately 1.9% fetal bovine serum and were analyzed within 25 hours.

For each sorted CD8+ T cell subset, the entire amount of extracted DNA was loaded into the assay. The immunoSEQ TCRb Assay kit was used according to manufacturer instructions to amplify TCR beta CDR3 sequences from genomic DNA. The KAPA Library Quantification Kit for Illumina platforms was used to quantify pooled libraries by qPCR. Sequencing of the pooled libraries was done on an Illumina NextSeq 500, with clustering at about 0.55-1.2 pM. The source study handled its data this way. The TCR data were analyzed using immunoSEQ ANALYZER and the R LymphoSeq package. A rearrangement efficiency score was calculated as productive divided by the sum of productive and non-productive CDR3 sequences. Clonality was measured with the Gini coefficient and diversity with the Renyi index at alpha=1, compared pairwise between timepoints within each patient. In LymphoSeq, clonal relatedness was computed using an edit distance of 3, and repertoire similarity was computed using the Bhattacharyya coefficient. To classify response, a linear discriminant analysis based on week-3 changes in clonality and diversity was built using the R MASS and caret packages. TCRdb took this table from immuneACCESS and kept in-frame rearrangements with V and J called. Such tables lack part of the clones; where checked against another copy, unresolved V genes explain under half of the gap, and the rest is unexplained. The V and J calls and the clone size are those of that table, but D and trimming were determined from the DNA. Here the sample has about 340 clones; roughly 82% occur a single time. Approximately 15% of the sample is held by the ten biggest clonotypes.

This clone was picked up a small number of times. The target of this receptor is not known. Base qualities are not provided; no much larger clone lies one nucleotide away. In this chain, TRBV9 is recombined with TRBJ2-3; TRBD2 is perhaps the D gene, given 7 matching bases. The TCR sequence derives from a human donor with melanoma. Here the sequenced sample was CD8+ T cells from blood, taken from a patient treated with checkpoint blockade. The sample's cell subset or site label, in plain terms: immune-effector CD8+ memory T cells, CD45RO-high CCR7- CD27-. The DNA reads as follows: TGTGCCAGCAGCCCCGCGGGGGCTAGCACAGATACGCAGTATTTT. This sequence encodes CASSPAGASTDTQYF.